Each of the 16 T cell receptor beta chains below was sequenced from the same sample in a study of shared clonotypes between healthy human individuals. Here immunoSEQ multiplex PCR was the method, and the copy in TCRdb shows in-frame clones only, minus some. The sample lists some 2,500,000 clones, approximately 93% occurring once. The sample comprised naive CD4+ T cells from PBMCs. The sample's subset: CD45RA+ positively selected. The receptors were gathered from a man younger than 35 in good health. Some clones in this sample may be carry-over from other donors' samples.

The J gene is TRBJ2-5, the V gene TRBV6-1; D not resolved. V was trimmed by 2 bases and J by 1 base, leaving 11 bases between them. Per germline, CDR1 MNHNS and CDR2 SASEGT. This CDR3 contains 15 residues. The CDR3 DNA is TGTGCCAGCAGTGAAAGGACGGCCGCCCAAGAGACCCAGTACTTC. It is translated as CASSERTAAQETQYF.

The J gene is TRBJ2-1, the V gene TRBV9, with D perhaps given as TRBD1 or TRBD2 (5 bases each). In germline, CDR1 is SGDLS, CDR2 YYNGEE. This CDR3 has 15 residues. Trimming took off 3 bases at V and 10 bases at J, with 20 bases between the two ends. The CDR3, as DNA: TGTGCCAGCAGCGGCGAGGGGCTAGGCAGGGTGGAGCAGTTCTTC. Translated, it gives CASSGEGLGRVEQFF.

The chain joins TRBV19 to TRBJ1-2; D might be TRBD1 (6 bases). CDR1 and CDR2 from the germline V gene are LNHDA and SQIVND (reference sequence). This CDR3 comprises 14 residues. Deletions cut 5 bases from V and 7 bases from J, with 17 bases between. CDR3 loop: CASSPGNRAGGYTF. The CDR3 DNA reads TGTGCCAGTAGTCCCGGCAACAGGGCGGGTGGCTACACCTTC.

This clone was observed a handful of times. V and J are TRBV29-1 and TRBJ1-4, with 8 bases fitting TRBD1. The germline V gene encodes CDR1 SQVTM and CDR2 ANQGSEA. This CDR3 contains 12 residues. V was pared by 7 bases and J by 8 bases, with 6 bases of the junction left unmatched. The CDR3 nucleotides are TGCAGCGCCGGACAGGGTTGGGAAAAACTGTTTTTT. Protein: CSAGQGWEKLFF.

The chain links TRBV6-5 to TRBJ2-2; 8 positions match TRBD1. Looked up from germline, CDR1 is MNHEY and CDR2 is SVGAGI. Trimming cost V 6 bases and J 7 bases; bases outside gene matches: 10. This CDR3 spans 15 amino acids. As DNA, the CDR3 is TGTGCCAGCAGGACACAGGGGGTAAACGACGGGGAGCTGTTTTTT. Protein sequence: CASRTQGVNDGELFF.

The gene calls are TRBV21-1 and TRBJ2-7. TRBV21-1 is recorded as a pseudogene. This CDR3 spans 16 amino acids. For the CDR3, the DNA is TGTGCCAGCAGCAAAGTTCGGCCAAAGGATGGGTACGAGCAGTACTTC. Translating it yields CASSKVRPKDGYEQYF.

This chain joins TRBV9 and TRBJ1-1; a possible D gene is TRBD1 (6 bases). V lost 4 bases, J lost 4 bases, and 14 bases lay in between. Germline lookup yields CDR1 SGDLS and CDR2 YYNGEE. The CDR3 is 14 amino acids. CDR3 sequence: CASSPTGVATEAFF. Written as DNA, the CDR3 is TGTGCCAGCAGCCCGACAGGAGTGGCCACTGAAGCTTTCTTT.

The gene calls are TRBV12-5 and TRBJ1-5; TRBD1 might be the D (6 bases). Germline values: CDR1 LGHNT, CDR2 FRNRAP. This CDR3 has 13 residues. Trimming pared 7 bases from V and 4 bases from J, leaving 11 bases between. The CDR3 nucleotides read TGTGCTAGTGCCGGGACACCTAATCAGCCCCAGCATTTT. Encoded protein: CASAGTPNQPQHF.

This clone was observed once. In DNA, the CDR3 is TGCGCCAGCAGCTTGGGGGGACAGGGTCTCGGGGAGCAGTACTTC. It translates to CASSLGGQGLGEQYF. J is TRBJ2-7 and V is TRBV5-1; 9 nucleotides line up with TRBD1. This CDR3 is 15 amino acids long. Germline lookup yields CDR1 SGHRS and CDR2 YFSETQ. V lost 0 bases and J lost 7; bases outside the gene matches: 8.

Concerning this clone: The same CDR3 can be traced to other DNA sequences in this sample. The genes are TRBV12-5 and TRBJ2-6; D not resolved. Trimming removed 2 bases at V and 4 bases at J, with 3 bases between. This CDR3 contains 13 residues. CDR1 is LGHNT, CDR2 FRNRAP, per germline. The CDR3 DNA follows: TGTGCTAGTGGTTTGTCAGGGGCCAACGTCCTGACTTTC. This sequence encodes CASGLSGANVLTF.

The chain uses TRBV10-2 and TRBJ2-6; D gene unclear. The germline gives CDR1 WSHSY, CDR2 SAAADI. Deletions cut 2 bases from V and 3 bases from J, with 5 bases between. The CDR3 has 14 amino acids. CDR3: CASSEGFGANVLTF. As DNA, the CDR3 is TGCGCCAGCAGTGAGGGGTTTGGGGCCAACGTCCTGACTTTC.

Here the CDR3 DNA reads TGCGCCAGCAGTGGTTATAGCGGGAGAATCAATGAGCAGTTCTTC. It encodes CASSGYSGRINEQFF. The chain couples TRBV10-1 to TRBJ2-1; the match to TRBD2 covers 9 bases. The CDR3 covers 15 residues. V dropped 4 bases and J dropped 6; count of bases not matched to a gene: 7. Germline V gene lookup returns CDR1 WNHNN and CDR2 SYGVQD (reference sequence).

The CDR3 region is CSVEGARGADTQYF. The CDR3 coding sequence is TGCAGCGTTGAAGGAGCCAGGGGAGCAGATACGCAGTATTTT. The chain has TRBV29-1 and TRBJ2-3, with D possibly being TRBD1 (6 bases). Per the germline V gene, CDR1 is SQVTM and CDR2 is ANQGSEA. V was shortened by 1 base and J by 4 bases, with 12 bases between the two germline ends. The CDR3 has 14 residues.

This chain uses TRBV7-9 with TRBJ1-1; D is possibly TRBD1 (5 bases). The germline V and J ends were trimmed by 6 bases and 0 bases, with 14 bases remaining between them. Germline V gene sequence: CDR1 SEHNR, CDR2 FQNEAQ (reference sequence). This CDR3 is 15 amino acids long. The CDR3 DNA follows: TGTGCCAGCAGAAAGAGGGGCGGATTGAACACTGAAGCTTTCTTT. This sequence encodes CASRKRGGLNTEAFF.

With respect to this clone: The same CDR3 also results from other DNA sequences found in this sample. V gene TRBV9 combines with J gene TRBJ2-1; weak D call: TRBD2 (6 bases). Per germline, CDR1 SGDLS and CDR2 YYNGEE. Between the trimmed V and J ends, which lost 2 bases and 4 bases, there was a span of 10 bases. This CDR3 comprises 14 residues. For the CDR3, the DNA is TGTGCCAGCAGCGTCGGCGGGGAATACAATGAGCAGTTCTTC. It codes for CASSVGGEYNEQFF.

This CDR3 is CASSSAGSYEQYF. CDR3 in DNA: TGTGCCAGCAGCTCCGCGGGGTCCTACGAGCAGTACTTC. V is TRBV7-3 and J is TRBJ2-7, with D perhaps TRBD2 (6 bases). Germline V gives CDR1 SGHTA, CDR2 FQGTGA. Trimming cost V 4 bases and J 1 base, with 8 bases left between them. CDR3 length equals 13 residues.